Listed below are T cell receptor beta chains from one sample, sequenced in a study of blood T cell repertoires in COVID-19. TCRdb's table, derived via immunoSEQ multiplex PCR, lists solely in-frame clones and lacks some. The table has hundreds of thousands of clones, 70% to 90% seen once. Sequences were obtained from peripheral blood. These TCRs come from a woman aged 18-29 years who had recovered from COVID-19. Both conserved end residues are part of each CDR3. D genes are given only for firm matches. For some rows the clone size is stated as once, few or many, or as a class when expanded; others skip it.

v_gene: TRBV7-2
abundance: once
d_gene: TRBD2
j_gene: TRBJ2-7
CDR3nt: TGTGCCAGCAGGTCTAGCGGGAGGGCCTACGAGCAGTACTTC
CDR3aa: CASRSSGRAYEQYF

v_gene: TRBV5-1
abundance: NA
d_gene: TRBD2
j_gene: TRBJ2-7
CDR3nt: TGCGCCAGCAGAACCCTTGGCGGGAGAGTCTACGAGCAGTACTTC
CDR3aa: CASRTLGGRVYEQYF

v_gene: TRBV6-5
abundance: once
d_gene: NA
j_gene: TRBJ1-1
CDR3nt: TGTGCCAGCAGCGACACAGGGAAAACTGAAGCTTTCTTT
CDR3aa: CASSDTGKTEAFF

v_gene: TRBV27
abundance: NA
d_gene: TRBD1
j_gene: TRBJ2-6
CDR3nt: TGTGCCAGCAGTTTATGGTCGGGACAGGGGGCCACTGGGGCCAACGTCCTGACTTTC
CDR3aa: CASSLWSGQGATGANVLTF

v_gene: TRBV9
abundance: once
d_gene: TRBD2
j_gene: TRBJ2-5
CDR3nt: TGTGCCAGCAGCGTAGGGGGACTAGCGGAAGAGACCCAGTACTTC
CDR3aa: CASSVGGLAEETQYF

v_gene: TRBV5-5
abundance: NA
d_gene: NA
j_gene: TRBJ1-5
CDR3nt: TGTGCCAGCAGCCCTCACCCCGGACAGACTAGCAATCAGCCCCAGCATTTT
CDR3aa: CASSPHPGQTSNQPQHF

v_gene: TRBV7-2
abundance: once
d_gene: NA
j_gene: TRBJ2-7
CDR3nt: TGTGCCAGCAGCTTAGGAACGGTGCCCTACGAGCAGTACTTC
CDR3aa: CASSLGTVPYEQYF

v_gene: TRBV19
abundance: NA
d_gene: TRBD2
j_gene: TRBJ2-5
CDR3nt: TGTGCCAGTAAGGCTAGCGGCGAACAAGAGACCCAGTACTTC
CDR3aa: CASKASGEQETQYF

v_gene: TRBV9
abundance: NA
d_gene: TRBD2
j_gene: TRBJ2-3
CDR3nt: TGTGCCAGCAGCTCGCGGGGACTAGCGGGAGCTAGCACAGATACGCAGTATTTT
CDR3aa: CASSSRGLAGASTDTQYF

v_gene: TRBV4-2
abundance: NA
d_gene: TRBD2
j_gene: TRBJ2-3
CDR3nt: TGTGCCAGCAGCCAAGTGGGCGGGAGAGGAGGGGGCACAGATACGCAGTATTTT
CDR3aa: CASSQVGGRGGGTDTQYF

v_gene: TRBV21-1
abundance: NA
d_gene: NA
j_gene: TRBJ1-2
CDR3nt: TGTGCCAGCAGCAAAGTCATGGTGGACATGTTACGATATGGCTACACCTTC
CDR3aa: CASSKVMVDMLRYGYTF

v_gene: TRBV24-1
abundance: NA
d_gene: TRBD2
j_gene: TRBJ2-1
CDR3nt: TGTGCCACCAGTGATTTAAGAGCGGGAAGCTACAATGAGCAGTTCTTC
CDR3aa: CATSDLRAGSYNEQFF